Each of the 29 T cell receptor beta chains below was sequenced from the same sample in a study of CD8+CD57+ T cells in acquired aplastic anemia (dated by TCRdb to the late 2010s). Patients chosen for sequencing had shown expansion of CD8+CD57+ cells by flow cytometry. Instrument on record: Illumina HiSeq 2000. Genomic DNA was used as template for profiling of TCR beta VDJ combinations and CDR3 sequences. TCRdb trimmed the raw reads at Q25, called clones with MiXCR and kept productive beta chains. One record per CDR3 amino acid sequence lists the most common genes and DNA. For this sample the table gives more than 95,000 distinct CDR3 sequences, of which 40% were detected only once. The top ten constitute 2% to 3% of the sample. The sequenced sample was sorted CD4+, CD8+, or CD8+CD57+ T cells (not recorded which) from PBMCs. These receptors all stem from a human donor with aplastic anemia.

This clonotype was seen ten or more times. The rearrangement joins TRBV20-1 to TRBJ2-3; D not resolved. Germline-derived CDR1 and CDR2 are DFQATT and SNEGSKA (reference sequence). V was shortened by 3 bases and J by 0 bases, with 10 bases between the two germline ends. This CDR3 region has 14 residues. In nucleotides, the CDR3 is TGCAGTGCTAGTTGGGTGGCAAGCACAGATACGCAGTATTTT. Protein sequence: CSASWVASTDTQYF.

V gene TRBV10-3 combines with J gene TRBJ1-2; 8 bases align to TRBD1. CDR3 size: 11 residues. V lost 11 bases to trimming and J lost 8 bases; unmatched junction nucleotides: 7. Germline CDR1 ENHRY, CDR2 SYGVKD. CDR3 region: CAVKGQEGYTF. In DNA, the CDR3 is TGTGCCGTAAAGGGACAGGAAGGCTACACCTTC.

The rearrangement joins TRBV11-1 to TRBJ2-7, with 10 bases matching TRBD1. Looked up from germline, CDR1 is SGHAT and CDR2 is FQDESV (reference sequence). CDR3 size: 16 residues. Unmatched junction bases numbered 9, after V lost 2 bases and J lost 5 bases. The CDR3 DNA sequence: TGTGCCAGCAGCTTAAACTTTGGGACAGGGGATAACGAGCAGTACTTC. Translating gives CASSLNFGTGDNEQYF.

The chain has TRBV12-3 or TRBV12-4 and TRBJ2-1, with 16 bases identical to TRBD2. This CDR3 is built from 16 residues. V was clipped by 6 bases and J by 8 bases; unmatched bases: 7. The DNA for the CDR3 is TGTGCCAGCAGCTTGGGACTAGCGGGGGGGCTCGATGAGCAGTTCTTC. Protein product: CASSLGLAGGLDEQFF.

This chain connects TRBV10-2 to TRBJ2-5, with D possibly called TRBD1 or TRBD2 (6 bases each). This CDR3 spans 14 amino acids. From germline, CDR1 is WSHSY and CDR2 SAAADI. V was trimmed by 9 bases and J by 0 bases, leaving 14 bases between them. The CDR3 DNA reads as TGCGCCAGAGTCGGGGGCCGTGACCAAGAGACCCAGTACTTC. Its translation is CARVGGRDQETQYF.

This clonotype has just a few counts. The V gene is TRBV11-2, the J gene TRBJ2-3, with 9 bases aligning to TRBD2. The CDR3 covers 16 residues. Germline CDR1 and CDR2: SGHAT and FQNNGV. After removal of 3 bases from V and 2 bases from J, the junction contained 6 bases not matched to a gene. CDR3 amino acids: CASSFPAGGHTDTQYF. CDR3 coding DNA: TGTGCCAGCAGCTTCCCAGCGGGGGGCCACACAGATACGCAGTATTTT. The full variable domain, rest sourced from reference TRBV11-2 and TRBJ2-3, is EAGVAQSPRYKIIEKRQSVAFWCNPISGHATLYWYQQILGQGPKLLIQFQNNGVVDDSQLPKDRFSAERLKGVDSTLKIQPAKLEDSAVYLCASSFPAGGHTDTQYFGPGTRLTVL.

This rearrangement joins TRBV20-1 to TRBJ2-7; no clear D. V was clipped by 3 bases and J by 9 bases, with 15 bases between them. Germline lookup yields CDR1 DFQATT and CDR2 SNEGSKA (reference sequence). The CDR3 is made up of 12 amino acids. This CDR3 is CSASVAEARQYF. The CDR3 DNA follows: TGCAGTGCTAGCGTGGCTGAGGCGAGGCAGTACTTC.

A single count supports this clonotype. This chain's CDR3 is CATKLRVSGYTF. CDR3 bases: TGTGCCACCAAACTTCGGGTTTCTGGCTACACCTTC. This chain connects TRBV2 to TRBJ1-2; no clear D. The CDR3 is 12 amino acids. The germline V gene encodes CDR1 SNHLY and CDR2 FYNNEI. V lost 10 bases, J lost 7 bases, and 16 bases lay in between. The entire variable domain, with the rest obtained from reference TRBV2 and TRBJ1-2, is as follows: EPEVTQTPSHQVTQMGQEVILRCVPISNHLYFYWYRQILGQKVEFLVSFYNNEISEKSEIFDDQFSVERPDGSNFTLKIRSTKLEDSAMYFCATKLRVSGYTFGSGTRLTVV.

This chain links TRBV4-3 with TRBJ2-7; TRBD2 agrees at 13 bases. CDR1 is LGHNA, CDR2 YSLEER, per germline. V gave up 4 bases and J gave up 4 bases; unmatched junction bases: 10. The CDR3 sequence is 17 residues long. The CDR3 loop is CASSLRLAGGPLYEQYF. DNA for the CDR3: TGCGCCAGCAGCCTTCGACTAGCGGGGGGCCCCCTGTACGAGCAGTACTTC.

This clonotype occurred many times. The CDR3 sequence: CSATAGTNQPQHF. CDR3 bases: TGCAGCGCCACTGCGGGTACCAATCAGCCCCAGCATTTT. The J gene is TRBJ1-5, the V gene TRBV29-1; no reliable D call. The CDR3 spans 13 residues. The V end was cut by 7 bases, the J end by 3 bases, with 13 bases between. CDR1 is SQVTM, CDR2 ANQGSEA, per germline.

Details on this clonotype: One end of the junction does not line up with germline, which may come from a read error. The chain uses TRBV10-1 and TRBJ2-1, with unresolved D. The germline V gene encodes CDR1 WNHNN and CDR2 SYGVQD (reference sequence). The CDR3 totals 15 residues. CDR3 DNA: TGCGCCAGCAGTGAGGGGTCAAGCTCCGACAATGAGCAATTCTTC. Amino acid sequence: CASSEGSSSDNEQFF.

The V gene is TRBV10-2, the J gene TRBJ1-5; a possible D gene is TRBD1 (5 bases). The germline gives CDR1 WSHSY, CDR2 SAAADI. V was clipped by 4 bases and J by 7 bases, with 17 bases between them. The CDR3 is 15 amino acids. The DNA of the CDR3 is TGCGCCAGCAGTGCCCAGGGAGGGACTGGACAGCCCCAGCATTTT. Translation gives CASSAQGGTGQPQHF.

This clonotype came up a few times. One end of the junction fails to match germline, which may point to a read error. The chain employs TRBV7-8 and TRBJ1-5; D is undetermined. Germline V gene data show CDR1 as SGHVS and CDR2 as FQNEAQ. This CDR3 has 18 amino acids. CDR3 loop: CASSPSLGGAYSNQPQHF. The CDR3 DNA sequence: TGTGCCAGCAGCCCGAGCTTGGGTGGAGCGTATAGCAACCAGCCCCAGCATTTT.

This clonotype was counted at least ten times. This sequence joins TRBV19 and TRBJ2-5; D unresolved. This CDR3 has 12 amino acids. Germline-derived CDR1 and CDR2 are LNHDA and SQIVND (reference sequence). Trimming pared 5 bases from V and 2 bases from J, leaving 6 bases between. Written as DNA, the CDR3 is TGTGCCAGTAGTCCTAATCAAGAGACCCAGTACTTC. Translated: CASSPNQETQYF.

This clonotype has a count of ten or more. The CDR3 region is CASSRTSDSNEQFF. The CDR3 region has the DNA TGTGCCAGTAGTAGGACTAGCGATTCCAATGAGCAGTTCTTC. V and J are TRBV19 and TRBJ2-1; 9 positions match TRBD2. The CDR3 runs to 14 residues. Germline V gene lookup returns CDR1 LNHDA and CDR2 SQIVND (reference sequence). J lost 6 bases, V lost 4 bases, and 4 bases had no gene match.

The V and J genes are TRBV10-3 and TRBJ1-6; D remains ambiguous. Germline V gene lookup returns CDR1 ENHRY and CDR2 SYGVKD. The CDR3 is 15 amino acids. The germline V and J ends were trimmed by 4 bases and 8 bases, with 15 bases remaining between them. The CDR3 DNA sequence: TGTGCCATCAGTGTAAAAGGCCAGGACGATTCACCCCTCCACTTT. This sequence encodes CAISVKGQDDSPLHF.

The genes are TRBV20-1 and TRBJ2-4, with D perhaps matching TRBD1 (5 bases). There are 16 residues in the CDR3. Germline values: CDR1 DFQATT, CDR2 SNEGSKA (reference sequence). Deletions cut 3 bases from V and 0 bases from J, with 15 bases between. In DNA, the CDR3 is TGCAGTGCTAGTGCCCAAGGGGCGGTAGCCAAAAACATTCAGTACTTC. Its translation: CSASAQGAVAKNIQYF.

There are a few counts of this clonotype. V and J are TRBV6-2 or TRBV6-3 and TRBJ1-5; no clear D gene. The CDR3 length is 18 residues. From germline, CDR1 is MNHEY and CDR2 SVGEGT. The germline V and J ends were trimmed by 0 bases and 0 bases, with 15 bases remaining between them. The CDR3 DNA follows: TGTGCCAGCAGTTACTCGAAGAGGGAGAGGTATAGCAATCAGCCCCAGCATTTT. This gives the protein CASSYSKRERYSNQPQHF.

The rearrangement uses TRBV19 and TRBJ1-5, with D perhaps TRBD1 (5 bases). V lost 8 bases and J 4 bases, leaving 9 bases between the germline ends. This CDR3 spans 12 amino acids. Germline V lookup: CDR1 LNHDA, CDR2 SQIVND (reference sequence). The CDR3 sequence is CASQGRNQPQHF. The CDR3 DNA follows: TGTGCCAGTCAGGGACGGAATCAGCCCCAGCATTTT.

This clonotype showed up many times. The J gene is TRBJ1-3, the V gene TRBV6-1; TRBD1 is a possible D gene (5 bases). Germline V lookup: CDR1 MNHNS, CDR2 SASEGT. Trimming cost V 2 bases and J 6 bases, with 8 bases left between them. The CDR3 is made up of 13 amino acids. The CDR3 nucleotides read TGTGCCAGCAGTGAACTAGGGGTAAACACCATATATTTT. It translates to CASSELGVNTIYF.

This clonotype has ten or more counts. CDR3 in amino acids: CASSQEGTTDIVMNTEAFF. DNA for the CDR3: TGCGCCAGCAGCCAGGAGGGAACAACCGATATAGTCATGAACACTGAAGCTTTCTTT. This chain links TRBV4-3 with TRBJ1-1; no definite D call. This CDR3 has 19 amino acids. CDR1 is LGHNA and CDR2 is YSLEER in the germline V gene. V dropped 3 bases and J dropped 0 bases, with 23 bases sitting between them.

This clonotype showed up many times. The chain recombines TRBV11-3 with TRBJ1-1, with D possibly TRBD1 on 6 matching bases. V was pared by 0 bases and J by 1 base, with 9 bases between. The germline gives CDR1 SGHNT, CDR2 YENEEA. The CDR3 is made up of 15 amino acids. CDR3 sequence reads: CASSLDLTGNTEAFF. The CDR3 DNA follows: TGTGCCAGCAGCTTAGATCTGACAGGGAACACTGAAGCTTTCTTT. The full variable domain, completed using reference TRBV11-3 and TRBJ1-1, is EAGVVQSPRYKIIEKKQPVAFWCNPISGHNTLYWYLQNLGQGPELLIRYENEEAVDDSQLPKDRFSAERLKGVDSTLKIQPAELGDSAVYLCASSLDLTGNTEAFFGQGTRLTVV.

The chain joins TRBV5-1 to TRBJ1-6; 7 positions agree with TRBD1. The germline gives CDR1 SGHRS, CDR2 YFSETQ. The junction had 5 bases not matched to a gene; V was cut back by 4 bases and J by 7 bases. There are 14 residues in the CDR3. CDR3 protein: CASSAGQRNSPLHF. CDR3 bases: TGCGCCAGCAGCGCGGGACAGAGAAATTCACCCCTCCACTTT.

This clonotype was seen many times. V usage is TRBV19 and J usage is TRBJ1-3; perhaps TRBD1 as D (5 bases). Germline V lookup: CDR1 LNHDA, CDR2 SQIVND (reference sequence). V was pared by 4 bases and J by 4 bases, with 17 bases between. The CDR3 loop spans 16 amino acids. The CDR3 region is CASSTTGDYSGNTIYF. CDR3 sequence (DNA): TGTGCCAGTAGTACGACGGGGGACTATTCGGGAAACACCATATATTTT.

This clonotype has ten or more counts. The chain has TRBV27 and TRBJ1-2, with TRBD1 matching over 8 bases. The length of the CDR3 is 15 residues. The V and J ends lost 7 bases and 3 bases, in that order; junction bases with no gene match: 10. Germline-derived CDR1 and CDR2 are MNHEY and SMNVEV (reference sequence). CDR3 sequence reads: CASTKTGGKDYGYTF. The CDR3 DNA is TGTGCCAGCACAAAAACAGGGGGTAAGGACTATGGCTACACCTTC.

Concerning this clonotype: A read error may be the cause here, since a much bigger clone is one base away. The rearrangement joins TRBV5-4 to TRBJ1-2, with D unclear. The CDR3 sequence is 14 residues long. Germline V CDR1 and CDR2: SGHNT, YYREEE (reference sequence). Written as DNA, the CDR3 is TGTGCCAGCAGCTTCGGTCGTCCTAACTATGGCTTCACCTTC. Translation gives CASSFGRPNYGFTF.

The sample holds many counts of this clonotype. The chain combines TRBV24-1 with TRBJ1-2, with 9 bases aligning to TRBD1. The V segment lost 3 bases and the J segment 3 bases; nucleotides outside the gene matches: 4. Germline V gene sequence: CDR1 KGHDR, CDR2 SFDVKD. The length of the CDR3 is 15 residues. CDR3 loop: CATSDPGQGDYGYTF. DNA for the CDR3: TGTGCCACCAGTGATCCGGGACAGGGCGACTATGGCTACACCTTC.

This clonotype was picked up many times. The rearrangement uses TRBV4-3 and TRBJ2-5; weak D call: TRBD1 (6 bases). The CDR3 runs 14 residues. Trimming stripped 4 bases from V and 5 bases from J, with 14 bases between. CDR1 and CDR2 (germline): LGHNA, YSLEER. CDR3 coding DNA: TGCGCCAGCAGCCCGGGACAAGGTGGGGAGACCCAGTACTTC. Encoded protein: CASSPGQGGETQYF.

The V call is TRBV25-1, the J call TRBJ2-7; no definite D call. Germline CDR1 is MGHDK and CDR2 is SYGVNS. The V end lost 1 base, the J end lost 1 base, and 8 bases lay between the germline ends. The CDR3 has 14 residues. As DNA, the CDR3 is TGTGCCAGCAGTGAATTTGGGGAATCCTACGAGCAGTACTTC. It translates to CASSEFGESYEQYF.